This T cell receptor beta chain stems from a study of T cells in Graves' hyperthyroidism and ophthalmopathy. Study as a whole: Peripheral blood was drawn at first diagnosis, prior to all treatment.

Trimming pared 5 bases from V and 10 bases from J, leaving 18 bases between. This CDR3 region has 14 residues. Per the germline V gene, CDR1 is MDHEN and CDR2 is SYDVKM. The CDR3 regions of TCR beta were amplified from RNA transcripts. The HTBI primer set drove a first-round RT-PCR of the TCR CDR3. Each CDR3 protein is one row after TCRdb ran MiXCR on the multiplex PCR reads. The data contain hundreds of thousands of distinct CDR3 sequences, 20% of them singletons. In its sample, this clonotype was seen a few times. Its specificity is unknown. Regarding the study as a whole: Peripheral blood also featured most of the thyroid clonotypes expanded above 0.001.

Material for sequencing was blood. The chain employs TRBV28 and TRBJ2-1; maybe TRBD2 (5 bases). The TCR sequence derives from a man aged 35-49 years with Graves' ophthalmopathy. The DNA for the CDR3 is TGTGCCAGCAGTCCATATTTTCAAGGGAGCGAGCAGTTCTTC. Its translation: CASSPYFQGSEQFF.